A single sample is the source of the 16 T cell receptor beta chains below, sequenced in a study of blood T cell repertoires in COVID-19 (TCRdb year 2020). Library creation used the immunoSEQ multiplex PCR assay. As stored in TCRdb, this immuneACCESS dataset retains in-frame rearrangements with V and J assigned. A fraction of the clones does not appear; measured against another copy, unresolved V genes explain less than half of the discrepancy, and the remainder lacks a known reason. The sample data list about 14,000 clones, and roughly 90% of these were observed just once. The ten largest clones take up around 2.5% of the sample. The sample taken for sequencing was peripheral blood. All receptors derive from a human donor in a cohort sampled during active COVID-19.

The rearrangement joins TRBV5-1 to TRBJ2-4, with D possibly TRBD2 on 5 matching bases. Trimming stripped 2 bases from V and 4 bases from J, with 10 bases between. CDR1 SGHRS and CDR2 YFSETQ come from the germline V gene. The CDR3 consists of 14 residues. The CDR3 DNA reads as TGCGCCAGCAGCTTTAGGCCGGGGAAAAACATTCAGTACTTC. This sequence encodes CASSFRPGKNIQYF. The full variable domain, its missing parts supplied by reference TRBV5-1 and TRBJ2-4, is KAGVTQTPRYLIKTRGQQVTLSCSPISGHRSVSWYQQTPGQGLQFLFEYFSETQRNKGNFPGRFSGRQFSNSRSEMNVSTLELGDSALYLCASSFRPGKNIQYFGAGTRLSVL.

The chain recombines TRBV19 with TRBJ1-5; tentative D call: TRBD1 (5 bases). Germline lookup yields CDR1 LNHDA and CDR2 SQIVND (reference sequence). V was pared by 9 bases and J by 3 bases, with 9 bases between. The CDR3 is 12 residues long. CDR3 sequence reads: CASGGNNQPQHF. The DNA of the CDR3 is TGTGCCAGCGGGGGGAACAATCAGCCCCAGCATTTT.

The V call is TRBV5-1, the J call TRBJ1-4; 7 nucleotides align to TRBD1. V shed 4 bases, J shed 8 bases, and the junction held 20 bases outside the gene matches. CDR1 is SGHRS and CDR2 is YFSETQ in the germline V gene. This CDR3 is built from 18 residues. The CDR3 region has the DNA TGCGCCAGCAGCCACACGACAGGGAGAGCCCGAATCGTGGAAAAACTGTTTTTT. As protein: CASSHTTGRARIVEKLFF.

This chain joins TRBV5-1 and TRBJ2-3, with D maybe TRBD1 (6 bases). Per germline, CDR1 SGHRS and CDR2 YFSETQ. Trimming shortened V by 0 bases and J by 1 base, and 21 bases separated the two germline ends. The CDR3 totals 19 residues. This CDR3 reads CASSLVAAGDLQGTDTQYF. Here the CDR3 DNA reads TGCGCCAGCAGCTTGGTCGCGGCAGGGGATCTTCAGGGCACAGATACGCAGTATTTT. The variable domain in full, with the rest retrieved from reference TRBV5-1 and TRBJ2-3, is KAGVTQTPRYLIKTRGQQVTLSCSPISGHRSVSWYQQTPGQGLQFLFEYFSETQRNKGNFPGRFSGRQFSNSRSEMNVSTLELGDSALYLCASSLVAAGDLQGTDTQYFGPGTRLTVL.

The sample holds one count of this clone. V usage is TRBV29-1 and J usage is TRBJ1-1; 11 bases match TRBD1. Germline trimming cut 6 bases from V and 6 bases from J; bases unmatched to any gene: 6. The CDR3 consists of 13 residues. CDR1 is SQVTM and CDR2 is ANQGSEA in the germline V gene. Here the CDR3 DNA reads TGCAGCGTCGGTGGGACAGGGGGGCCTGAAGCTTTCTTT. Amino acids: CSVGGTGGPEAFF.

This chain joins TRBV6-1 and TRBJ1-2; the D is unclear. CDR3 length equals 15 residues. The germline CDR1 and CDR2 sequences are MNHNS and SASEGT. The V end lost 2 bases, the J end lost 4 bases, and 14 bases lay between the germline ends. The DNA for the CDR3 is TGTGCCAGCAGTGAAATGCAGGCTTTGTCCTATGGCTACACCTTC. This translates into CASSEMQALSYGYTF.

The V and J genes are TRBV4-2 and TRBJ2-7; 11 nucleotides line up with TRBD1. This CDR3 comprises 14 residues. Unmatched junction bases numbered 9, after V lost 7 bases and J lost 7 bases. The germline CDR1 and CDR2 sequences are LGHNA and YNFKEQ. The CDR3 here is CASKATDRGREQYF. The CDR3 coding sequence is TGTGCCAGCAAAGCTACGGACAGGGGGCGTGAGCAGTACTTC.

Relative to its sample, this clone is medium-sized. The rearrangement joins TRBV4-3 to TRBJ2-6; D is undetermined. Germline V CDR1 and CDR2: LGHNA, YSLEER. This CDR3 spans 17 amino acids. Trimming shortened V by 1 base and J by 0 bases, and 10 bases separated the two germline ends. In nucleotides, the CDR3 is TGCGCCAGCAGCCAAGGAGGAAGGCCCTCTGGGGCCAACGTCCTGACTTTC. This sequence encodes CASSQGGRPSGANVLTF.

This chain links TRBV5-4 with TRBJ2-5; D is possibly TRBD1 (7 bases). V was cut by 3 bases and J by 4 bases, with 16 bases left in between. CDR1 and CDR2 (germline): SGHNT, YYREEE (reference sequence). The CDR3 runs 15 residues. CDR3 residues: CASSWRGLGAETQYF. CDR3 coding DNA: TGTGCCAGCAGCTGGAGGGGGCTCGGAGCAGAGACCCAGTACTTC.

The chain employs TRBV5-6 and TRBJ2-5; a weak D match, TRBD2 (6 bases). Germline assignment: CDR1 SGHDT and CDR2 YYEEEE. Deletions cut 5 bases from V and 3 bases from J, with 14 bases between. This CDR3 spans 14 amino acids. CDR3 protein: CASRTKGLEETQYF. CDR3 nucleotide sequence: TGTGCCAGCAGGACAAAGGGACTCGAAGAGACCCAGTACTTC. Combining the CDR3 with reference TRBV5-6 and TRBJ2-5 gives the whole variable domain DAGVTQSPTHLIKTRGQQVTLRCSPKSGHDTVSWYQQALGQGPQFIFQYYEEEERQRGNFPDRFSGHQFPNYSSELNVNALLLGDSALYLCASRTKGLEETQYFGPGTRLLVL.

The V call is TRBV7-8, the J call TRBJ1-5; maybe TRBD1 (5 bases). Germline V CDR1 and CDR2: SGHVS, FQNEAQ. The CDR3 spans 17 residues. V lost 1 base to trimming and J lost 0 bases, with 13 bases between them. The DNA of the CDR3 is TGTGCCAGCAGCTTAGGGTCAGGGTTGTATAGCAATCAGCCCCAGCATTTT. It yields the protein CASSLGSGLYSNQPQHF.

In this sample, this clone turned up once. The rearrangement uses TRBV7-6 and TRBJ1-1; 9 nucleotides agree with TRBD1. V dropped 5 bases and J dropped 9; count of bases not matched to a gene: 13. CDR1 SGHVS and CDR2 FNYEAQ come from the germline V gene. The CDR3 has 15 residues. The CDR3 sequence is CASSPGQGRVAKAFF. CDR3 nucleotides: TGTGCCAGCAGCCCGGGACAGGGAAGAGTGGCAAAAGCTTTCTTT.

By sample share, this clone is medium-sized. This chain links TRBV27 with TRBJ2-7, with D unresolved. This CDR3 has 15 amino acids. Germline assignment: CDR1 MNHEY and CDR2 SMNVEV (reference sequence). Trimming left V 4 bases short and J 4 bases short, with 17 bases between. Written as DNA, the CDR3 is TGTGCCAGCAGTTCGAACGGAGCCCCCAAATACGAGCAGTACTTC. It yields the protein CASSSNGAPKYEQYF.

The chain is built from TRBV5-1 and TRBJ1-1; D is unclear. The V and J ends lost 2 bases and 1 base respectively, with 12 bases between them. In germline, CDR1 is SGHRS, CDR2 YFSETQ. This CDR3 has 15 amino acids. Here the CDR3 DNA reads TGCGCCAGCAGCTTTCTCGGGGTCCCGAACACTGAAGCTTTCTTT. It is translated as CASSFLGVPNTEAFF. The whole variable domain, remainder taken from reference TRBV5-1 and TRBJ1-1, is KAGVTQTPRYLIKTRGQQVTLSCSPISGHRSVSWYQQTPGQGLQFLFEYFSETQRNKGNFPGRFSGRQFSNSRSEMNVSTLELGDSALYLCASSFLGVPNTEAFFGQGTRLTVV.

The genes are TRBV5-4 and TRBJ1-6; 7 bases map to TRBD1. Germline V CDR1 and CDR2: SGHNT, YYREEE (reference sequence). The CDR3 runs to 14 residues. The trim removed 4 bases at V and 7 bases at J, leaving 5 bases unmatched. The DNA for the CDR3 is TGTGCCAGCAGCGCGACAGGGAGGAATTCACCCCTCCACTTT. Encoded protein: CASSATGRNSPLHF.

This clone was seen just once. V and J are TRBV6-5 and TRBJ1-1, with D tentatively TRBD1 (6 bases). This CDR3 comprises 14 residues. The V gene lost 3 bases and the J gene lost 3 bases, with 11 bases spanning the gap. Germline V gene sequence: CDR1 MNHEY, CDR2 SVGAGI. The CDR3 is CASSYRTEDTEAFF. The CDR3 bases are TGTGCCAGCAGTTATAGGACAGAAGACACTGAAGCTTTCTTT.